The T cell receptor beta chain described here comes from a study of T cell changes during pregnancy in multiple sclerosis. The repertoire was sequenced with immunoSEQ multiplex PCR; TCRdb's copy has only in-frame clones and lacks some. The sample includes tens of thousands of clones, approximately 92% of them seen just once. This CDR3 comprises 15 residues. The V end lost 6 bases, the J end lost 5 bases, and 20 bases lay between the germline ends. The germline CDR1 and CDR2 sequences are MNHEY and SMNVEV (reference sequence). The clonotype was recovered from a female donor with multiple sclerosis, enrolled in a pregnancy study. Source: peripheral blood, taken after pregnancy. This chain connects TRBV27 to TRBJ2-7, with D possibly TRBD2 on 7 matching bases. Here the CDR3 reads CASSRRGGASNEQYF. The DNA for the CDR3 is TGTGCCAGCAGCCGACGCGGGGGCGCAAGCAACGAGCAGTACTTC.